This TCR beta chain came from a study of T cell changes during pregnancy in multiple sclerosis. Data came from immunoSEQ multiplex PCR; TCRdb stores just in-frame clones and leaves some out. The sample yields under 50,000 clones, 94% seen once. The germline V gene has CDR1 SGHRS and CDR2 YFSETQ. The CDR3 covers 13 residues. Trimming took 4 bases from V and 7 from J; bases not matched to a gene: 3. The chain employs TRBV5-1 and TRBJ1-2, with 11 positions matching TRBD1. This clonotype was sampled from a female donor with multiple sclerosis, enrolled in a pregnancy study. Sequences were derived from CD4+ T cells from peripheral blood mononuclear cells, sampled after pregnancy. DNA of the CDR3: TGCGCCAGCAGCCCGGGACAGGGGGTTGGCTACACCTTC. Its translation: CASSPGQGVGYTF.